The clone carrying this TCR beta chain was detected a few times. This sample's TCRbeta library carried unique molecular identifier barcodes. TCRdb re-called the PCR reads with MiXCR, one entry per CDR3 protein. Of approximately 270,000 distinct CDR3 sequences detected, 24% appear once; the ten largest clones hold about 5%. The V and J ends lost 0 bases and 7 bases, in that order; junction bases with no gene match: 7. This CDR3 has 15 residues. The V gene's germline CDR1 is MGHRA and CDR2 YSYEKL. The sample is drawn from a study of T-cell reconstitution after alpha-beta-depleted transplantation in children.

The receptor was derived from a female patient aged 2 to 10 who had a stem cell transplant for congenital amegakaryocytic thrombocytopenia, so the T cells may come from the graft donor. This material consisted of PBMCs, mostly from graft donor cells, taken 360 days after TCRalphabeta/CD19-depleted stem cell transplant. The V gene is TRBV4-1, the J gene TRBJ2-7; 9 bases line up with TRBD1. The chain's CDR3 is CASSQDAQGAREQYF. CDR3 sequence (DNA): TGCGCCAGCAGCCAAGATGCACAGGGGGCGCGGGAGCAGTACTTC.